The 3 T cell receptor beta chains below all came from one sample that was sequenced in a study of T cells in Graves' hyperthyroidism and ophthalmopathy. Amplification targeted TCR beta CDR3 regions from RNA transcripts. The HTBI primer set drove a first-round RT-PCR of the TCR CDR3. TCRdb re-analysed the multiplex PCR reads in MiXCR, keeping a single row per CDR3 protein. Found here are around 180,000 distinct CDR3 sequences, approximately 17% of them singletons; the top ten hold roughly 28%. Sequencing input: blood. These receptors were obtained from a woman aged 50 to 60 with Graves' hyperthyroidism.

Ten or more counts support this clonotype. The chain combines TRBV20-1 with TRBJ2-2, with a possible D match to TRBD1 (5 bases). V was clipped by 5 bases and J by 3 bases, with 13 bases between them. This CDR3 is 14 amino acids long. Germline lookup yields CDR1 DFQATT and CDR2 SNEGSKA (reference sequence). DNA for the CDR3: TGCAGTGCTCGACAGCTTTGGGACACCGGGGAGCTGTTTTTT. Translated, it gives CSARQLWDTGELFF.

This clonotype was seen a handful of times. The CDR3 loop reads CASSSKASGPSTDTQYF. The CDR3 bases are TGTGCCAGCAGCTCCAAGGCTAGTGGACCCAGCACAGATACGCAGTATTTT. The V gene is TRBV11-2, the J gene TRBJ2-3; D unclear. Trimming shortened V by 4 bases and J by 0 bases, and 17 bases separated the two germline ends. The germline CDR1 and CDR2 sequences are SGHAT and FQNNGV. This CDR3 contains 17 residues.

This clonotype showed up many times. The rearrangement uses TRBV7-6 and TRBJ2-1; no clear D gene. V lost 4 bases to trimming and J lost 1 base, with 5 bases between them. Per the germline V gene, CDR1 is SGHVS and CDR2 is FNYEAQ. The CDR3 totals 13 residues. CDR3 nucleotides: TGTGCCAGCAGCTCGTATTCCTACAATGAGCAGTTCTTC. The encoded protein is CASSSYSYNEQFF.